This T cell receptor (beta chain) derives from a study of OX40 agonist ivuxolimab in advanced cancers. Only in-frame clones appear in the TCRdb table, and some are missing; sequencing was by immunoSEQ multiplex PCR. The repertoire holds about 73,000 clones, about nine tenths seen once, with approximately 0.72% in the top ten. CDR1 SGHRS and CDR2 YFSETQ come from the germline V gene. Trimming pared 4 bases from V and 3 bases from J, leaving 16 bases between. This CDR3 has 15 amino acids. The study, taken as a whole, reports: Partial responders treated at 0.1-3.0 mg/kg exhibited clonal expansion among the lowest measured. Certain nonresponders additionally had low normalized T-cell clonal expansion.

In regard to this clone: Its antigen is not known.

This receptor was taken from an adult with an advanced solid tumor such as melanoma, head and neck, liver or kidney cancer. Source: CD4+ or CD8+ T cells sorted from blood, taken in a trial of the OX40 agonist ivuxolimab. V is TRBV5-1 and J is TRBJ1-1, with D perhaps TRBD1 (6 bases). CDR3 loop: CASSPEPDRHTEAFF. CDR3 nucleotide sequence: TGCGCCAGCAGCCCCGAACCTGACAGGCACACTGAAGCTTTCTTT. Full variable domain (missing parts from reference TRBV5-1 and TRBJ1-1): KAGVTQTPRYLIKTRGQQVTLSCSPISGHRSVSWYQQTPGQGLQFLFEYFSETQRNKGNFPGRFSGRQFSNSRSEMNVSTLELGDSALYLCASSPEPDRHTEAFFGQGTRLTVV.